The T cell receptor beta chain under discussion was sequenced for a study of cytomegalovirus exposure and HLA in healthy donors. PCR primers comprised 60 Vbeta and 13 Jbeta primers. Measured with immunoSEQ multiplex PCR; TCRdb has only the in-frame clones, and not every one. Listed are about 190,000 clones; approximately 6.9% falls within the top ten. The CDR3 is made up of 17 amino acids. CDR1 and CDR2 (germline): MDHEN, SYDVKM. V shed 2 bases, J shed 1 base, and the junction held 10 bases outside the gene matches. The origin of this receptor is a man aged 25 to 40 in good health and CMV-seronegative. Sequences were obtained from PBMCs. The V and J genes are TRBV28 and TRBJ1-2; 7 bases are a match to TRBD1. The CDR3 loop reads CASSLGTGASINYGYTF. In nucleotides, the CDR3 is TGTGCCAGCAGTTTAGGAACAGGGGCGTCGATTAACTATGGCTACACCTTC.